These 19 T cell receptor beta chains came from one sample sequenced in a study of T cell responses to AZD1222 COVID-19 vaccine (dated by TCRdb to the early 2020s). The time point label for this specimen denotes: about 28 days (+/-7) after the second vaccine dose. Preparation of the library involved the immunoSEQ multiplex PCR assay. Held by TCRdb, this immuneACCESS table contains in-frame sequences only and omits some clones. Under half of the omission traces to an unresolved V gene where checked; the cause of the rest is unknown. Within this sample are 150,000 to 200,000 clones, with approximately 90% of them counted one time only. Of the sample, over 1% falls within the top ten clones. Source: peripheral blood, taken 28 days after the second AZD1222 dose. The receptor set was obtained from an adult who received the AZD1222 COVID-19 vaccine.

V and J are TRBV5-1 and TRBJ1-4; 7 positions agree with TRBD1. J was trimmed by 8 bases and V by 2 bases; bases with no gene match: 9. CDR3 size: 15 residues. Germline V lookup: CDR1 SGHRS, CDR2 YFSETQ. The DNA of the CDR3 is TGCGCCAGCAGCTTAATATCAGGGGGTGGCGAAAAACTGTTTTTT. The encoded protein is CASSLISGGGEKLFF.

The J gene is TRBJ2-1, the V gene TRBV7-3, with D unclear. The length of the CDR3 is 12 residues. V lost 4 bases to trimming and J lost 11 bases, with 12 bases between them. Germline V gene sequence: CDR1 SGHTA, CDR2 FQGTGA. Here the CDR3 DNA reads TGTGCCAGCAGCTCCACAGACCGGCAGCAGTTCTTC. Encoded protein: CASSSTDRQQFF.

This clone has a single count. The chain employs TRBV7-9 and TRBJ2-3; D is ambiguous. Germline values: CDR1 SEHNR, CDR2 FQNEAQ (reference sequence). This CDR3 comprises 17 residues. With 2 bases removed from V and 2 bases from J, the gap between germline ends came to 17 bases. CDR3 bases: TGTGCCAGCAGCTTATTGTCCCTGCGGCGGCACACAGATACGCAGTATTTT. Its protein product is CASSLLSLRRHTDTQYF.

The chain is built from TRBV9 and TRBJ2-7; tentative D call: TRBD2 (5 bases). The germline V and J ends were trimmed by 0 bases and 5 bases, with 15 bases remaining between them. Germline values: CDR1 SGDLS, CDR2 YYNGEE. The CDR3 sequence is 15 residues long. Written as DNA, the CDR3 is TGTGCCAGCAGCGTAGAATCCAGCGGAGTAGACGAGCAGTACTTC. It encodes CASSVESSGVDEQYF.

This chain links TRBV5-1 with TRBJ1-4; D possibly corresponds to TRBD1 (6 bases). This CDR3 has 15 amino acids. The ends were cut back, 2 bases at V and 6 bases at J, with 14 bases in the middle. Germline-derived CDR1 and CDR2 are SGHRS and YFSETQ. CDR3 nucleotides: TGCGCCAGCAGCTTCGCTGGGGGGCGCGATGAAAAACTGTTTTTT. This codes for CASSFAGGRDEKLFF.

The rearrangement joins TRBV14 to TRBJ2-6; a weak D match, TRBD2 (6 bases). This CDR3 contains 18 residues. V gave up 3 bases and J gave up 0 bases, with 15 bases separating them. The V gene's germline CDR1 is SGHDN and CDR2 FVKESK. The CDR3 DNA reads TGTGCCAGCAGCCAGAGGGGAGGCTCTCTCTCTGGGGCCAACGTCCTGACTTTC. Residues: CASSQRGGSLSGANVLTF.

The V and J genes are TRBV2 and TRBJ2-5, with D possibly being TRBD1 or TRBD2 (5 bases each). V dropped 8 bases and J dropped 4 bases, with 14 bases sitting between them. The CDR3 sequence is 13 residues long. CDR1 and CDR2 from the germline V gene are SNHLY and FYNNEI. The CDR3 region has the DNA TGTGCCAGCGACCCCGGGACGGGAGAGACCCAGTACTTC. This gives the protein CASDPGTGETQYF.

The chain uses TRBV28 and TRBJ1-2; D call uncertain. The CDR3 is made up of 12 amino acids. V was pared by 10 bases and J by 3 bases, with 12 bases between. Per the germline V gene, CDR1 is MDHEN and CDR2 is SYDVKM. The CDR3 coding sequence is TGTGCCACAGGATTATCCGACTATGGCTACACCTTC. It specifies CATGLSDYGYTF.

This chain connects TRBV7-2 to TRBJ2-1; D is ambiguous. Trimming removed 1 base at V and 4 bases at J, with 5 bases between. The CDR3 loop spans 13 amino acids. Looked up from germline, CDR1 is SGHTA and CDR2 is FQGNSA. Written as DNA, the CDR3 is TGTGCCAGCAGCTTAGAGGTATACAATGAGCAGTTCTTC. Translated, it gives CASSLEVYNEQFF.

DNA of the CDR3: TGTGCCAGCACCATAGCACCGGGGAACACCGGGGAGCTGTTTTTT. The encoded protein is CASTIAPGNTGELFF. This chain joins TRBV14 and TRBJ2-2; D gene uncertain. The CDR3 extends over 15 amino acids. Deletions cut 7 bases from V and 1 base from J, with 13 bases between. CDR1 SGHDN and CDR2 FVKESK come from the germline V gene.

This chain uses TRBV6-6 with TRBJ1-1, with a tentative D call TRBD1 (6 bases). Per germline, CDR1 MNHNY and CDR2 SVGAGI (reference sequence). The CDR3 loop spans 13 amino acids. The V end lost 6 bases, the J end lost 6 bases, and 14 bases lay between the germline ends. The CDR3 reads CASSLTGNAEAFF. The CDR3 bases are TGTGCCAGCAGCCTAACAGGGAATGCTGAAGCTTTCTTT.

The rearrangement links TRBV24-1 to TRBJ2-3; D perhaps matches TRBD2 (6 bases). The germline V gene encodes CDR1 KGHDR and CDR2 SFDVKD. V was shortened by 1 base and J by 1 base, with 14 bases between the two germline ends. This CDR3 comprises 17 residues. CDR3 nucleotides: TGTGCCACCAGTGATTTAGAAACTCGGAGGGGCACAGATACGCAGTATTTT. Translated: CATSDLETRRGTDTQYF.

The chain joins TRBV5-4 to TRBJ1-1, with D possibly matching TRBD1 (5 bases). The CDR3 spans 16 residues. V lost 6 bases, J lost 3 bases, and 21 bases lay in between. The V gene's germline CDR1 is SGHNT and CDR2 YYREEE (reference sequence). CDR3 in amino acids: CASNTGGMGSDTEAFF. CDR3 in DNA: TGTGCCAGCAACACAGGAGGGATGGGATCGGACACTGAAGCTTTCTTT.

The chain recombines TRBV3-1 (or the pseudogene TRBV3-2) with TRBJ2-1, with TRBD2 as a possible D gene (6 bases). This CDR3 has 16 residues. Germline V gene data show CDR1 as LGHDT and CDR2 as YNNKEL (reference sequence). Trimming took 2 bases from V and 3 from J, leaving 14 bases between them. The CDR3 spells CASSQMRDRIYNEQFF. In DNA, the CDR3 is TGTGCCAGCAGCCAAATGCGGGATCGTATCTACAATGAGCAGTTCTTC.

The chain has TRBV7-3 and TRBJ1-3; D unresolved. The CDR3 has 15 residues. Germline V lookup: CDR1 SGHTA, CDR2 FQGTGA. Trimming took 2 bases from V and 0 from J, leaving 8 bases between them. The CDR3 is CASSLGSSSGNTIYF. The CDR3 DNA follows: TGTGCCAGCAGCTTAGGCTCAAGCTCTGGAAACACCATATATTTT.

J is TRBJ2-2 and V is TRBV6-5; D call uncertain. The CDR3 consists of 15 residues. V was cut by 5 bases and J by 4 bases, with 14 bases left in between. Germline V gene data show CDR1 as MNHEY and CDR2 as SVGAGI. The CDR3 DNA sequence: TGTGCCAGCAGTCCTACCGCCTACCTCACCGGGGAGCTGTTTTTT. Encoded protein: CASSPTAYLTGELFF.

The chain carries TRBV15 and TRBJ2-5; D not resolved. CDR1 is LNHNV and CDR2 is YYDKDF in the germline V gene (reference sequence). This CDR3 comprises 11 residues. V was trimmed by 9 bases and J by 4 bases, leaving 9 bases between them. CDR3 amino acids: CATMGRETQYF. The CDR3 bases are TGTGCCACTATGGGTCGAGAGACCCAGTACTTC. Drawing the rest from reference TRBV15 and TRBJ2-5, the complete variable domain is DAMVIQNPRYQVTQFGKPVTLSCSQTLNHNVMYWYQQKSSQAPKLLFHYYDKDFNNEADTPDNFQSRRPNTSFCFLDIRSPGLGDTAMYLCATMGRETQYFGPGTRLLVL.

This clone was counted between two and nine times. The CDR3 here is CASSQDEDDTGELFF. CDR3 in DNA: TGCGCCAGCAGCCAAGATGAGGACGACACCGGGGAGCTGTTTTTT. The chain recombines TRBV4-3 with TRBJ2-2, with D unclear. The CDR3 is 15 amino acids. V was pared by 0 bases and J by 3 bases, with 8 bases between. Germline CDR1 reads LGHNA; CDR2 reads YSLEER.

The genes are TRBV19 and TRBJ2-3; weak D call: TRBD1 (5 bases). CDR3 size: 14 residues. Trimming cost V 1 base and J 0 bases, with 5 bases left between them. In germline, CDR1 is LNHDA, CDR2 SQIVND (reference sequence). CDR3 in DNA: TGTGCCAGTAGTATAGGGGGCAGCACAGATACGCAGTATTTT. This codes for CASSIGGSTDTQYF. Based on the CDR3 plus reference TRBV19 and TRBJ2-3, the full variable domain is DGGITQSPKYLFRKEGQNVTLSCEQNLNHDAMYWYRQDPGQGLRLIYYSQIVNDFQKGDIAEGYSVSREKKESFPLTVTSAQKNPTAFYLCASSIGGSTDTQYFGPGTRLTVL.